This TCR beta chain comes out of a study of a mutant IDH1 vaccine in newly diagnosed glioma. About the research overall: Vaccination began 4-6 weeks post radiotherapy alone, or with temozolomide cycles. Most patients had radiochemotherapy with temozolomide before enrollment; others had one alone.

Produced via immunoSEQ multiplex PCR; TCRdb's table is partial and in-frame only. Here the sample spans 50,000 to 60,000 clones, around 80% being singletons. Described time point: week 5, during vaccination. Vaccinated patients received 300 ug of mutant IDH1 20-mer peptide per dose, with topical imiquimod. Astrocytomas found in donors were new, WHO grade 3 or 4, IDH1-mutant and ATRX-lost. A word on this clone: Its target is not known.

V gave up 0 bases and J gave up 1 base, with 9 bases separating them. CDR1 is SGDLS, CDR2 YYNGEE, per germline. The CDR3 spans 15 residues. This chain links TRBV9 with TRBJ2-3; D is perhaps TRBD1 or TRBD2 (6 bases each). The receptor comes from a man between 50 and 59 years old with glioma. The sample was PBMCs, taken from a glioma patient whose treatment included an IDH1 peptide vaccine. For the CDR3, the DNA is TGTGCCAGCAGCGTAGCGGGGGCGGGCACAGATACGCAGTATTTT. Residues: CASSVAGAGTDTQYF. The full variable domain, completed using reference TRBV9 and TRBJ2-3, is DSGVTQTPKHLITATGQRVTLRCSPRSGDLSVYWYQQSLDQGLQFLIQYYNGEERAKGNILERFSAQQFPDLHSELNLSSLELGDSALYFCASSVAGAGTDTQYFGPGTRLTVL.